Presented here are 15 T cell receptor beta chains from one specimen sequenced in a study of Graves' ophthalmopathy and Graves' hyperthyroidism. Transcripts of RNA were the source for amplifying TCR beta CDR3 regions. An initial RT-PCR round employing HTBI primers preceded a second-round multiplex PCR. Using its own MiXCR run on the multiplex PCR reads, TCRdb lists one record per CDR3 protein. The sample has a few hundred thousand distinct CDR3 sequences, around a sixth seen once. The sequencing input was peripheral blood. Receptors were obtained from an adult man with Graves' ophthalmopathy.

This clonotype was seen a handful of times. The genes are TRBV5-1 and TRBJ2-5; D is unclear. V was shortened by 0 bases and J by 1 base, with 7 bases between the two germline ends. The CDR3 covers 14 residues. Germline V gene data show CDR1 as SGHRS and CDR2 as YFSETQ. CDR3 in DNA: TGCGCCAGCAGCTTGGTTGTGTTCCAAGAGACCCAGTACTTC. Its translation is CASSLVVFQETQYF.

This clonotype was seen repeatedly, ten times or more. This chain connects TRBV7-2 to TRBJ2-3, with D perhaps matching TRBD1 (7 bases). Trimming took 0 bases from V and 3 from J, leaving 10 bases between them. CDR3 length: 15 residues. Germline V CDR1 and CDR2: SGHTA, FQGNSA. The CDR3 bases are TGTGCCAGCAGCTTAGCCTCAGGGGGGACAGATACGCAGTATTTT. Protein product: CASSLASGGTDTQYF.

The chain joins TRBV18 to TRBJ2-7; 9 nucleotides line up with TRBD2. The CDR3 loop spans 16 amino acids. Germline lookup yields CDR1 KGHSH and CDR2 LQKENI. V lost 3 bases, J lost 6 bases, and 12 bases stayed unmatched. The CDR3 nucleotides are TGTGCCAGCTCACCCCAGGCTAGCGGGGCCTTCGGCGAGCAGTACTTC. Translating it yields CASSPQASGAFGEQYF.

The table lists this clonotype with many counts. The chain couples TRBV6-2 or TRBV6-3 to TRBJ2-7; the match to TRBD2 covers 8 bases. CDR3 length: 16 amino acids. The junction had 11 bases not matched to a gene; V was cut back by 2 bases and J by 5 bases. Germline V CDR1 and CDR2: MNHEY, SVGEGT. The CDR3 nucleotides are TGTGCCAGCAGTTACCCGACTAGCGAAATTCGTAACGAGCAGTACTTC. This translates into CASSYPTSEIRNEQYF.

This clonotype was recorded a few times. The genes are TRBV4-2 and TRBJ1-1; D is perhaps TRBD1 (6 bases). Germline V gene data show CDR1 as LGHNA and CDR2 as YNFKEQ. With 4 bases removed from V and 0 bases from J, the gap between germline ends came to 15 bases. This CDR3 spans 16 amino acids. Here the CDR3 DNA reads TGTGCCAGCAGCCGGCAAAGACAGGCTGTGAACACTGAAGCTTTCTTT. Protein product: CASSRQRQAVNTEAFF.

This clonotype was observed many times. The rearrangement links TRBV29-1 to TRBJ2-7; 10 bases fit TRBD2. V was clipped by 6 bases and J by 6 bases; unmatched bases: 14. CDR3 length: 15 residues. CDR1 is SQVTM, CDR2 ANQGSEA, per germline. CDR3 sequence reads: CSVGPSGRPWGEQYF. The CDR3 region has the DNA TGCAGCGTGGGACCTAGCGGGAGACCTTGGGGCGAGCAGTACTTC.

This clonotype was found many times. This chain links TRBV10-3 with TRBJ2-5; TRBD2 matches 9 bases. The CDR3 covers 15 residues. Germline CDR1 ENHRY, CDR2 SYGVKD. V was pared by 10 bases and J by 5 bases, with 14 bases of the junction left unmatched. CDR3 coding DNA: TGTGCCAGTCGTAGCGGGAGTACCGGGGGGGAGACCCAGTACTTC. This gives the protein CASRSGSTGGETQYF.

At least ten counts were recorded for this clonotype. It is likely a read error, because the conserved phenylalanine at the end of the CDR3 is missing. The chain carries TRBV11-2 and TRBJ1-5; D unclear. This CDR3 is 15 amino acids long. Germline assignment: CDR1 SGHAT and CDR2 FQNNGV. The V end lost 5 bases, the J end lost 1 base, and 12 bases lay between the germline ends. CDR3 in DNA: TGTGCCAGCAGCCTCGGGCAGACCAGCAATCAGCCCCAGCATCTT. Its protein is CASSLGQTSNQPQHL.

This clonotype was observed at least ten times. V usage is TRBV3-1 and J usage is TRBJ1-1, with TRBD1 identical over 7 bases. V shed 5 bases, J shed 6 bases, and the junction held 6 bases outside the gene matches. The CDR3 contains 13 residues. Germline CDR1 reads LGHDT; CDR2 reads YNNKEL (reference sequence). CDR3 sequence (DNA): TGTGCCAGCAGCAAAACAGGGGCGTCTGAAGCTTTCTTT. Translation gives CASSKTGASEAFF. Combining the CDR3 with reference TRBV3-1 and TRBJ1-1 gives the whole variable domain DTAVSQTPKYLVTQMGNDKSIKCEQNLGHDTMYWYKQDSKKFLKIMFSYNNKELIINETVPNRFSPKSPDKAHLNLHINSLELGDSAVYFCASSKTGASEAFFGQGTRLTVV.

This clonotype has at least ten counts. V gene TRBV29-1 combines with J gene TRBJ1-2; 8 bases are a match to TRBD1. From germline, CDR1 is SQVTM and CDR2 ANQGSEA. J was trimmed by 6 bases and V by 2 bases; bases with no gene match: 11. The CDR3 runs 15 residues. CDR3 in DNA: TGCAGCGTTGAATCAGGGGGCATACGCGTCGATGGCTACACCTTC. It codes for CSVESGGIRVDGYTF. The variable domain in full, with the rest retrieved from reference TRBV29-1 and TRBJ1-2, is SAVISQKPSRDICQRGTSLTIQCQVDSQVTMMFWYRQQPGQSLTLIATANQGSEATYESGFVIDKFPISRPNLTFSTLTVSNMSPEDSSIYLCSVESGGIRVDGYTFGSGTRLTVV.

This clonotype has a count of ten or more. The chain uses TRBV6-5 and TRBJ1-3; D possibly corresponds to TRBD1 (5 bases). This CDR3 has 15 amino acids. The germline gives CDR1 MNHEY, CDR2 SVGAGI. The V gene lost 0 bases and the J gene lost 3 bases, with 9 bases spanning the gap. CDR3 bases: TGTGCCAGCAGTTACTCGAGTGGGGGTGGAAACACCATATATTTT. Translating gives CASSYSSGGGNTIYF.

This clonotype appeared many times. The CDR3 nucleotides are TGTGCCAGCAGCGTAGGGCTTTCTGGGGCCAACGTCCTGACTTTC. Its translation is CASSVGLSGANVLTF. The chain has TRBV9 and TRBJ2-6; D unclear. Trimming pared 0 bases from V and 1 base from J, leaving 5 bases between. The CDR3 sequence is 15 residues long. CDR1 and CDR2 (germline): SGDLS, YYNGEE.

The sample holds many counts of this clonotype. One junction end disagrees with the germline gene, perhaps due to a read error. The chain has TRBV7-7 and TRBJ2-6, with 10 bases aligning to TRBD1. Germline V gives CDR1 SSHAT, CDR2 FNYEAQ (reference sequence). The CDR3 runs to 18 residues. In DNA, the CDR3 is TGTGCTAGCACCCCGGGACAGGGGCAAGACTCTGGGGCCAACGTCCTGACTTTC. This translates into CASTPGQGQDSGANVLTF. Looking up the rest from reference TRBV7-7 and TRBJ2-6 gives the full variable domain: GAGVSQSPRYKVTKRGQDVTLRCDPISSHATLYWYQQALGQGPEFLTYFNYEAQPDKSGLPSDRFSAERPEGSISTLTIQRTEQRDSAMYRCASTPGQGQDSGANVLTFGAGSRLTVL.

This clonotype has a count of ten or more. This chain links TRBV11-2 with TRBJ2-5, with unresolved D. V shed 5 bases and J shed 4 bases, with 11 bases lying between them. CDR3 length: 13 amino acids. The V gene's germline CDR1 is SGHAT and CDR2 FQNNGV. The CDR3 bases are TGTGCCAGCAGCGCAGAGCTAGTAGAGACCCAGTACTTC. It specifies CASSAELVETQYF. Filled out from reference TRBV11-2 and TRBJ2-5, the complete variable domain reads EAGVAQSPRYKIIEKRQSVAFWCNPISGHATLYWYQQILGQGPKLLIQFQNNGVVDDSQLPKDRFSAERLKGVDSTLKIQPAKLEDSAVYLCASSAELVETQYFGPGTRLLVL.

This clonotype was detected many times. The genes are TRBV11-2 and TRBJ2-7, with TRBD2 matching over 9 bases. The CDR3 sequence is 17 residues long. Germline-derived CDR1 and CDR2 are SGHAT and FQNNGV. The V and J ends lost 3 bases and 2 bases, in that order; junction bases with no gene match: 11. The CDR3 nucleotides read TGTGCCAGCAGCTTTATGGCGGGAGGGCCAAATACCTACGAGCAGTACTTC. This encodes CASSFMAGGPNTYEQYF.